This T cell receptor (beta chain) was captured in a study of cytomegalovirus exposure and HLA in healthy donors. In the case of this clone: The antigen remains unidentified.

The germline gives CDR1 SGDLS, CDR2 YYNGEE. Trimming cost V 0 bases and J 0 bases, with 15 bases left between them. The CDR3 covers 18 residues. Study-wide results and limits: Later work found that TCR association rates differed between HLA loci; DRB1 had the most and HLA-C the fewest. On later analysis, the bulk of CMV-associated TCR beta chains appeared to be HLA-restricted.

The primer mix had 60 Vbeta and 13 Jbeta primers. Some clones are missing from TCRdb's copy, which holds only in-frame ones; the method was immunoSEQ multiplex PCR. There are approximately 260,000 clones in the sample; 84% occur only once, and 2% to 2.5% lies in the top ten. When sampled, the donors appeared nominally healthy, though they likely had unrecorded immune exposures. The V gene is TRBV9, the J gene TRBJ1-4, with D hard to call. The receptor's source is a woman aged 40 to 50 in good health and CMV-seropositive. Sequencing was carried out using PBMCs. CDR3: CASSVAPEGPATNEKLFF. The DNA of the CDR3 is TGTGCCAGCAGCGTAGCTCCGGAGGGTCCCGCAACTAATGAAAAACTGTTTTTT.